This T cell receptor (beta chain) was retrieved from a study of blood T cell repertoires in COVID-19. About the study: Samples came from the United States, Italy and Spain, spanning acute and convalescent COVID-19. T cells, B-cell-depleted T cells, or PBMCs provided the cDNA or gDNA that served as material.

Which cohort a participant joined came from the clinical history participants gave. Authors' data handling: Reference gene primer amplification yielded estimated nucleated cell counts. Sequencing was performed with immunoSEQ multiplex PCR; in TCRdb, only in-frame clones are kept and a portion is missing. For V, J and clone size, that table is used; D and trimming come from the DNA. The table shows just under 250,000 clones, with around 89% occurring only once. CDR1 is LGHDT, CDR2 YNNKEL, per germline (reference sequence). CDR3 length: 11 residues. The V end was cut by 4 bases, the J end by 7 bases, with 7 bases between.

The rearrangement links TRBV3-1 (or the pseudogene TRBV3-2) to TRBJ1-2; unclear D gene. The source material was PBMCs or T cells enriched from blood (not recorded which). The origin of this receptor is a woman younger than 45 who had recovered from COVID-19. The CDR3 is CASSPGSGYTF. DNA of the CDR3: TGTGCCAGCAGCCCCGGGAGTGGCTACACCTTC.